The present TCR beta chain was sequenced within a study of early T cells in non-severe SARS-CoV-2 infection. CDR1 is SGHKS, CDR2 YYEKEE, per germline (reference sequence). V lost 4 bases to trimming and J lost 1 base, with 8 bases between them. The CDR3 consists of 13 residues. Separate cDNA molecules each had unique molecular identifiers attached to them. In TCRdb, the 5' RACE reads were re-called with MiXCR into one record per CDR3 protein. Of approximately 56,000 distinct CDR3 sequences listed, around 16% are singletons. The sample consisted of whole blood, taken at baseline. The rearrangement joins TRBV5-5 to TRBJ1-1; D remains ambiguous. This TCR derives from an adult who was a healthcare worker with PCR-confirmed SARS-CoV-2 infection or an uninfected control (not recorded which). CDR3 region: CASSTHRNTEAFF. The DNA for the CDR3 is TGTGCCAGCAGCACCCACAGGAACACTGAAGCTTTCTTT.